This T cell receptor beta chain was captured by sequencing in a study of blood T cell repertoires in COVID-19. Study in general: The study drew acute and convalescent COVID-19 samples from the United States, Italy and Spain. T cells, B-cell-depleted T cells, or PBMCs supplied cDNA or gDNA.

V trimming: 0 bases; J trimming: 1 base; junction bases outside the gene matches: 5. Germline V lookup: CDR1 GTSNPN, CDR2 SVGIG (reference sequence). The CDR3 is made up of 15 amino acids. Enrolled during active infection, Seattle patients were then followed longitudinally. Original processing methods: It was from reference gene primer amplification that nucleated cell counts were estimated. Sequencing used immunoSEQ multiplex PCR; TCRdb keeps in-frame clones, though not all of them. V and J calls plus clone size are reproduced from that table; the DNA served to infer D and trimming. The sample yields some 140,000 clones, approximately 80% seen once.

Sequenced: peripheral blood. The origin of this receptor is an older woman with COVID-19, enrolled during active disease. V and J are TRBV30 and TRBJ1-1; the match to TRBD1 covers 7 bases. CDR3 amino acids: CAWSVGGTANTEAFF. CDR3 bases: TGTGCCTGGAGTGTTGGCGGGACAGCGAACACTGAAGCTTTCTTT.